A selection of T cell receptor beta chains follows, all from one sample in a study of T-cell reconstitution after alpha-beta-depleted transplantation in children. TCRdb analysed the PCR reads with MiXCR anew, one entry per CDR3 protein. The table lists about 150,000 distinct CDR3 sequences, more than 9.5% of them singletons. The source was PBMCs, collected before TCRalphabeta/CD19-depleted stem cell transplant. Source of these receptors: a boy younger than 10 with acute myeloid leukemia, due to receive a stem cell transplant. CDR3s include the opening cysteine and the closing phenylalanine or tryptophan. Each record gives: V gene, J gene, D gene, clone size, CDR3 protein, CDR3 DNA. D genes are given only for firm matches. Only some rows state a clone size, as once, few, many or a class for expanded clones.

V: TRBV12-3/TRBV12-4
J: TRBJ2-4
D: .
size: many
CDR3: CASRPQWAPDDGDIQYF
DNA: TGTGCCAGCAGGCCGCAGTGGGCCCCAGATGATGGCGACATTCAGTACTTC

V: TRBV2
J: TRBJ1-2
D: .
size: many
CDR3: CASSDSTGANYGYTF
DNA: TGTGCCAGCAGTGATTCGACAGGAGCTAACTATGGCTACACCTTC

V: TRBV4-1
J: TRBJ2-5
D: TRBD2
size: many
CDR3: CASSQESGGGEQETQYF
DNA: TGCGCCAGCAGCCAAGAGTCGGGCGGGGGGGAACAAGAGACCCAGTACTTC

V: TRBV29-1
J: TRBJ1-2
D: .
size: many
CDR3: CSVERTDGGYTF
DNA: TGCAGCGTTGAACGGACGGACGGAGGCTACACCTTC

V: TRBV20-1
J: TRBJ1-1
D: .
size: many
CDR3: CSARPPGGDTEAFF
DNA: TGCAGTGCTAGACCGCCGGGGGGGGATACTGAAGCTTTCTTT

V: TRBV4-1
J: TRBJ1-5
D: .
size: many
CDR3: CASSQGNQGYRNQPQHF
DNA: TGCGCCAGCAGCCAAGGCAATCAGGGGTACCGCAATCAGCCCCAGCATTTT

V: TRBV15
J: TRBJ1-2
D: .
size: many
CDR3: CATSISVEGYGYTF
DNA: TGTGCCACCAGCATTTCAGTGGAGGGCTATGGCTACACCTTC

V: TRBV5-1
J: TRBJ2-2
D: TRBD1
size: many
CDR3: CASSLVDRANTGELFF
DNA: TGCGCCAGCAGCTTGGTGGACAGGGCTAACACCGGGGAGCTGTTTTTT

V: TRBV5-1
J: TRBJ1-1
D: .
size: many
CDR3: CASSLGQWIANTEAFF
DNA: TGCGCCAGCAGCTTGGGACAGTGGATCGCGAACACTGAAGCTTTCTTT

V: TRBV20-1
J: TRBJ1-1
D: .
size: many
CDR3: CSARDPRTAYTEAFF
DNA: TGCAGTGCTAGAGATCCCCGGACAGCCTACACTGAAGCTTTCTTT

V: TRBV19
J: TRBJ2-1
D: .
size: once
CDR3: CASRRGQGNYEQFF
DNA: TGTGCCAGTAGAAGGGGCCAGGGTAACTATGAGCAGTTCTTC

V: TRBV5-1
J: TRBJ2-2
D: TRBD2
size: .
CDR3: CASSLSTSGQTGELFF
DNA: TGCGCCAGCAGCTTGAGCACTAGCGGGCAGACCGGGGAGCTGTTTTTT

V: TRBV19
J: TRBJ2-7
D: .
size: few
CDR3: CASSGPGYFYEQYF
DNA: TGTGCCAGTAGTGGCCCGGGGTACTTCTACGAGCAGTACTTC

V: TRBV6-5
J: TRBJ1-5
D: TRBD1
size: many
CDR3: CASRDRGDYSNQPQHF
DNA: TGTGCCAGCCGGGACAGGGGTGACTATAGCAATCAGCCCCAGCATTTT

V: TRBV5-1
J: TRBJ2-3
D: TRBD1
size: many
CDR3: CASSFQTGAPLDTQYF
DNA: TGCGCCAGCAGCTTTCAGACAGGGGCACCTTTAGATACGCAGTATTTT

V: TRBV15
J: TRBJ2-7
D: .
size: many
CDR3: CATSRDKIRTEQYF
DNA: TGTGCCACCAGCAGAGATAAAATTAGAACTGAGCAGTACTTC

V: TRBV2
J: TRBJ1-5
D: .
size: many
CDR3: CASTGGTGAKPQHF
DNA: TGTGCCAGCACGGGAGGTACGGGGGCCAAACCCCAGCATTTT

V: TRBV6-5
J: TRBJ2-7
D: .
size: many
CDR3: CASSYSGGGGYEQYF
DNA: TGTGCCAGCAGTTACTCCGGGGGAGGGGGCTACGAGCAGTACTTC

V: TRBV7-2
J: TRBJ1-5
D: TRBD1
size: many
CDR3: CASSLQQGGQPQHF
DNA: TGTGCCAGCAGCTTACAACAGGGGGGTCAGCCCCAGCATTTT

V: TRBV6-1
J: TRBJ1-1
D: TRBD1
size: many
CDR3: CASTDRGRTEAFF
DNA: TGTGCCAGCACCGACAGGGGACGAACTGAAGCTTTCTTT

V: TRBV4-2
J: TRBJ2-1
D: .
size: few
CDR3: CASSPRLLFGREQFF
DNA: TGTGCCAGCAGCCCTAGGCTCCTCTTCGGCCGTGAGCAGTTCTTC

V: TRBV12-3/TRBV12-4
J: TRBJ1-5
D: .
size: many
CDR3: CASSLQGNQPQHF
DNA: TGTGCCAGCAGTTTACAGGGCAATCAGCCCCAGCATTTT

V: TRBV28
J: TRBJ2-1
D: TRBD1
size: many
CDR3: CASSVATGKDGNEQFF
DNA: TGTGCCAGCAGCGTCGCGACAGGGAAGGATGGGAATGAGCAGTTCTTC

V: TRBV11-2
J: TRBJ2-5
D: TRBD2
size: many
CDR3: CASSLSGGAMETQYF
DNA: TGTGCCAGCAGCTTAAGCGGGGGGGCAATGGAGACCCAGTACTTC

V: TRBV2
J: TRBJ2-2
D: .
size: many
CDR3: CAIFAGELFF
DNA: TGTGCCATCTTCGCCGGGGAGCTGTTTTTT

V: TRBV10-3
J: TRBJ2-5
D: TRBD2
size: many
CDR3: CAISGGSGSAWLKTQYF
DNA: TGTGCCATCAGTGGGGGTAGCGGGAGTGCCTGGTTGAAGACCCAGTACTTC

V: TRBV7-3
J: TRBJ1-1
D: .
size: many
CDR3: CASSLLGRDTEAFF
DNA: TGTGCCAGCAGCCTCCTTGGGCGGGACACTGAAGCTTTCTTT

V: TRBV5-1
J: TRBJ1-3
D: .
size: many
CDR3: CASSEGQGNTIYF
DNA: TGCGCCAGCAGCGAAGGACAAGGAAACACCATATATTTT

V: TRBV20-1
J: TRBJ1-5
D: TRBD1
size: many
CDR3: CSANRGGQPQHF
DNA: TGCAGTGCTAACAGGGGAGGGCAGCCCCAGCATTTT